The 25 T cell receptor beta chains reported below all come from one sample, sequenced in a study of early T cells in non-severe SARS-CoV-2 infection. TCRdb reanalysed the 5' RACE reads using MiXCR and keeps one entry per CDR3 protein. The table lists about 20,000 distinct CDR3 sequences, about 4.3% of them singletons. Material for sequencing was whole blood. Receptors originate from an adult who was a healthcare worker with PCR-confirmed SARS-CoV-2 infection or an uninfected control (not recorded which).

Only a few counts were recorded for this clonotype. This CDR3 reads CSARQGTEAFF. Here the CDR3 DNA reads TGCAGCGCTCGGCAGGGCACTGAAGCTTTCTTT. The chain couples TRBV29-1 to TRBJ1-1; weak D call: TRBD1 (5 bases). Trimming removed 7 bases from V and 4 bases from J, with 10 bases in between. This CDR3 contains 11 residues. Germline V gene sequence: CDR1 SQVTM, CDR2 ANQGSEA.

Only one count was recorded for this clonotype. The V call is TRBV11-2, the J call TRBJ2-5; 7 bases are a match to TRBD2. The CDR3 spans 15 residues. CDR1 and CDR2 from the germline V gene are SGHAT and FQNNGV. V gave up 5 bases and J gave up 6 bases; unmatched junction bases: 12. This chain's CDR3 is CASSGRGSWIQTQYF. The DNA of the CDR3 is TGTGCCAGCAGCGGGCGGGGGTCCTGGATTCAGACCCAGTACTTC.

This clonotype was found many times. CDR3 in amino acids: CASSHQGSGYGYTF. DNA of the CDR3: TGTGCCAGCAGTCATCAGGGCAGTGGCTATGGCTACACCTTC. V usage is TRBV6-5 and J usage is TRBJ1-2; a possible D gene is TRBD1 (5 bases). The CDR3 contains 14 residues. Trimming left V 5 bases short and J 4 bases short, with 14 bases between. The germline CDR1 and CDR2 sequences are MNHEY and SVGAGI.

The chain links TRBV30 to TRBJ2-1; 7 positions agree with TRBD1. The germline CDR1 and CDR2 sequences are GTSNPN and SVGIG (reference sequence). Losses at the gene ends were 1 base for V and 8 bases for J; bases not matched to a gene: 11. The CDR3 spans 15 residues. CDR3 in DNA: TGTGCCTGGAGTGACCAGGGGGTGGATTACTATGAGCAGTTCTTC. This sequence encodes CAWSDQGVDYYEQFF.

By sample fraction, this clonotype is medium-sized. This chain connects TRBV10-1 to TRBJ2-1, with D possibly being TRBD1 or TRBD2 (5 bases each). Looked up from germline, CDR1 is WNHNN and CDR2 is SYGVQD (reference sequence). Trimming took 4 bases from V and 8 from J, leaving 18 bases between them. The length of the CDR3 is 15 residues. CDR3 nucleotides: TGCGCCAGCAGTGGGTCCGGGGCCACCGGATATGAGCAGTTCTTC. Protein product: CASSGSGATGYEQFF.

There are many counts of this clonotype. A read error may account for a junction end that differs from germline. The gene calls are TRBV11-2 and TRBJ2-3; 7 bases are a match to TRBD2. The CDR3 is 12 amino acids. The germline gives CDR1 SGHAT, CDR2 FQNNGV. CDR3 bases: TGTGCCAGCACCTTAGCGGGAGATACGCAGTATTTT. Its translation: CASTLAGDTQYF.

The rearrangement links TRBV7-8 to TRBJ2-5; perhaps D is TRBD1 or TRBD2 (6 bases each). The CDR3 has 15 residues. Deletions cut 6 bases from V and 5 bases from J, with 19 bases between. Germline V gene lookup returns CDR1 SGHVS and CDR2 FQNEAQ. Written as DNA, the CDR3 is TGTGCCAGCAGTACGGGGGCCACGACCCGTGAGACCCAGTACTTC. Its translation: CASSTGATTRETQYF.

At least ten counts were recorded for this clonotype. This chain uses TRBV4-2 with TRBJ2-1; 9 positions match TRBD2. CDR3 length: 18 residues. Germline V CDR1 and CDR2: LGHNA, YNFKEQ. Germline trimming cut 4 bases from V and 5 bases from J; bases unmatched to any gene: 15. The CDR3 protein is CASSPAGNLAGEDNEQFF. CDR3 sequence (DNA): TGTGCCAGCAGCCCGGCCGGTAACTTAGCGGGAGAGGACAATGAGCAGTTCTTC.

By its share, this clonotype is medium-sized (0.01 to 0.1%). This chain links TRBV3-1 with TRBJ1-3; D unclear. Germline assignment: CDR1 LGHDT and CDR2 YNNKEL (reference sequence). Trimming took off 1 base at V and 14 bases at J, with 12 bases between the two ends. This CDR3 contains 12 residues. CDR3 amino acids: CASSQADVDVYF. The CDR3 nucleotides read TGTGCCAGCAGCCAAGCAGACGTGGACGTATATTTT.

This clonotype was observed a few times. The chain joins TRBV9 to TRBJ2-3; the match to TRBD2 covers 7 bases. The CDR3 has 14 residues. With 6 bases clipped from V and 4 bases from J, the junction kept 8 bases outside the gene matches. The V gene's germline CDR1 is SGDLS and CDR2 YYNGEE. The CDR3 loop is CASNGREFADTQYF. CDR3 DNA sequence: TGTGCCAGCAATGGGCGGGAGTTCGCAGATACGCAGTATTTT.

The sample holds many counts of this clonotype. The chain carries TRBV9 and TRBJ2-3; D is ambiguous. V gave up 4 bases and J gave up 0 bases, with 6 bases separating them. Germline loops: CDR1 SGDLS, CDR2 YYNGEE. This CDR3 comprises 13 residues. The CDR3 loop reads CASSLVSTDTQYF. The CDR3 nucleotides read TGTGCCAGCAGCCTAGTGAGCACAGATACGCAGTATTTT. Drawing the rest from reference TRBV9 and TRBJ2-3, the complete variable domain is DSGVTQTPKHLITATGQRVTLRCSPRSGDLSVYWYQQSLDQGLQFLIQYYNGEERAKGNILERFSAQQFPDLHSELNLSSLELGDSALYFCASSLVSTDTQYFGPGTRLTVL.

The table lists this clonotype with many counts. V is TRBV6-2 or TRBV6-3 and J is TRBJ1-5, with no clear D. Germline V gene lookup returns CDR1 MNHEY and CDR2 SVGEGT. CDR3 length equals 13 residues. V lost 0 bases, J lost 9 bases, and 9 bases lay in between. CDR3 coding DNA: TGTGCCAGCAGTTACTCGAGCGTCGCGCCCCAGCATTTT. It specifies CASSYSSVAPQHF.

This clonotype showed up many times. The chain links TRBV27 to TRBJ1-5; D may be TRBD1 (6 bases). The ends were cut back, 3 bases at V and 3 bases at J, with 9 bases in the middle. This CDR3 has 14 amino acids. Germline V gene data show CDR1 as MNHEY and CDR2 as SMNVEV (reference sequence). DNA for the CDR3: TGTGCCAGCAGTTTCGCAGGGGCCAATCAGCCCCAGCATTTT. Protein: CASSFAGANQPQHF.

The chain couples TRBV5-1 to TRBJ2-3; no reliable D call. Trimming stripped 8 bases from V and 4 bases from J, with 11 bases between. Looked up from germline, CDR1 is SGHRS and CDR2 is YFSETQ. The CDR3 is 12 amino acids. The CDR3: CASGDNADTQYF. The CDR3 coding sequence is TGCGCCAGTGGTGACAACGCAGATACGCAGTATTTT.

This clonotype counts as medium-sized. The chain combines TRBV29-1 with TRBJ2-2, with unresolved D. Deletions cut 1 base from V and 2 bases from J, with 5 bases between. CDR1 is SQVTM and CDR2 is ANQGSEA in the germline V gene. The CDR3 is 13 amino acids. The CDR3 nucleotides are TGCAGCGTTGAAGGTCCTAACACCGGGGAGCTGTTTTTT. Translated, it gives CSVEGPNTGELFF.

This clonotype was seen ten or more times. The rearrangement links TRBV28 to TRBJ1-3; D is possibly TRBD1 (5 bases). Trimming cost V 6 bases and J 3 bases, with 18 bases left between them. Germline CDR1 reads MDHEN; CDR2 reads SYDVKM. This CDR3 is 16 amino acids long. The DNA for the CDR3 is TGTGCCAGCAGATTTGCCGGGACCGCCGGTGGAAACACCATATATTTT. Encoded protein: CASRFAGTAGGNTIYF.

The rearrangement links TRBV6-5 to TRBJ1-6; 7 bases fit TRBD1. Germline CDR1 reads MNHEY; CDR2 reads SVGAGI. V was pared by 0 bases and J by 8 bases, with 4 bases of the junction left unmatched. The CDR3 length is 15 residues. CDR3 DNA sequence: TGTGCCAGCAGTTACTCGACAGGGCCGGATTCACCCCTCCACTTT. It yields the protein CASSYSTGPDSPLHF.

The rearrangement joins TRBV5-1 to TRBJ1-1, with D possibly TRBD1 on 5 matching bases. V was cut by 5 bases and J by 0 bases, with 8 bases left in between. From germline, CDR1 is SGHRS and CDR2 YFSETQ. The CDR3 loop spans 13 amino acids. The CDR3 DNA reads TGCGCCAGCAGACAGGACCTGAACACTGAAGCTTTCTTT. Residues: CASRQDLNTEAFF.

This clonotype was found many times. V and J are TRBV5-1 and TRBJ1-6, with a weak D call TRBD1 (6 bases). Looked up from germline, CDR1 is SGHRS and CDR2 is YFSETQ. This CDR3 has 15 residues. Trimming removed 3 bases from V and 7 bases from J, with 14 bases in between. The CDR3: CASSSTTGPNSPLHF. The CDR3 DNA follows: TGCGCCAGCAGCTCCACGACAGGTCCCAATTCACCCCTCCACTTT.

This clonotype appeared many times. The chain combines TRBV20-1 with TRBJ2-5, with TRBD1 matching over 7 bases. The germline V gene encodes CDR1 DFQATT and CDR2 SNEGSKA (reference sequence). There are 13 residues in the CDR3. V was clipped by 8 bases and J by 4 bases; unmatched bases: 10. The CDR3 region is CSTRRGQGETQYF. Here the CDR3 DNA reads TGCAGTACCAGAAGGGGGCAAGGAGAGACCCAGTACTTC.

This clonotype was counted once. This sequence joins TRBV5-1 and TRBJ2-1, with 11 bases lining up with TRBD2. Germline trimming cut 2 bases from V and 9 bases from J; bases unmatched to any gene: 4. The CDR3 loop spans 14 amino acids. Germline CDR1 and CDR2: SGHRS and YFSETQ. CDR3 nucleotides: TGCGCCAGCAGCTTTGCACTAGCGGGAGCTGAGCAGTTCTTC. Translation: CASSFALAGAEQFF. Complete variable domain (other parts from reference TRBV5-1 and TRBJ2-1): KAGVTQTPRYLIKTRGQQVTLSCSPISGHRSVSWYQQTPGQGLQFLFEYFSETQRNKGNFPGRFSGRQFSNSRSEMNVSTLELGDSALYLCASSFALAGAEQFFGPGTRLTVL.

This clonotype appeared many times. This chain uses TRBV20-1 with TRBJ2-7; TRBD2 agrees at 12 bases. V gave up 0 bases and J gave up 7 bases; unmatched junction bases: 7. The CDR3 has 15 residues. The V gene's germline CDR1 is DFQATT and CDR2 SNEGSKA (reference sequence). This CDR3 reads CSARDRLAGVKEQYF. CDR3 DNA: TGCAGTGCTAGAGATAGACTAGCGGGAGTGAAGGAGCAGTACTTC.

This clonotype was seen repeatedly, ten times or more. V usage is TRBV20-1 and J usage is TRBJ2-7; 9 bases map to TRBD2. This CDR3 has 20 residues. Germline values: CDR1 DFQATT, CDR2 SNEGSKA (reference sequence). Trimming took 1 base from V and 0 from J; bases not matched to a gene: 19. The DNA of the CDR3 is TGCAGTGCTAGAGCCAACCACTATTTAAGCGGGAGGTTAAGCTCCTACGAGCAGTACTTC. Translating gives CSARANHYLSGRLSSYEQYF.

The count of this clonotype is one. An end of the junction does not agree with germline; a read error may underlie this. The J gene is TRBJ1-5, the V gene TRBV6-5; D call uncertain. The CDR3 covers 13 residues. CDR1 is MNHEY and CDR2 is SVGAGI in the germline V gene. CDR3 nucleotide sequence: TGTGCCAGCAGTAGCAGCCCCAATCAGCCCCAACATTTT. This sequence encodes CASSSSPNQPQHF.

This clonotype was found a few times. The gene calls are TRBV27 and TRBJ2-7, with D unclear. Between the trimmed V and J ends, which lost 5 bases and 4 bases, there was a span of 18 bases. Germline-derived CDR1 and CDR2 are MNHEY and SMNVEV (reference sequence). This CDR3 is built from 15 residues. The CDR3 DNA is TGTGCCAGCAGTAGCACAGTGAAAGTCCCGTACGAGCAGTACTTC. Translated: CASSSTVKVPYEQYF.